These 4 T cell receptor beta chains originate from one sample sequenced in a study of cytomegalovirus exposure and HLA in healthy donors. Researchers ran the PCR with 60 Vbeta and 13 Jbeta primers. The assay was immunoSEQ multiplex PCR, and TCRdb's table has in-frame clones only and misses some. The sample has under 90,000 clones; about 80% are singletons. The source material was PBMCs. These receptors came from a middle-aged man in good health and CMV-seronegative.

The chain is built from TRBV14 and TRBJ1-3, with D possibly matching TRBD1 (5 bases). CDR3 length equals 15 residues. CDR1 is SGHDN and CDR2 is FVKESK in the germline V gene. Trimming took 4 bases from V and 4 from J, leaving 14 bases between them. CDR3 residues: CASSLGPVSGNTIYF. For the CDR3, the DNA is TGTGCCAGCAGCCTGGGGCCGGTTTCGGGAAACACCATATATTTT.

This chain joins TRBV4-1 and TRBJ2-5, with 9 bases identical to TRBD1. V gave up 3 bases and J gave up 5 bases; unmatched junction bases: 4. In germline, CDR1 is MGHRA, CDR2 YSYEKL. The CDR3 runs 14 residues. The CDR3 loop reads CASSHPDRGETQYF. The DNA of the CDR3 is TGCGCCAGCAGCCACCCAGACAGGGGGGAGACCCAGTACTTC.

This chain connects TRBV29-1 to TRBJ2-7, with 11 bases identical to TRBD2. Germline-derived CDR1 and CDR2 are SQVTM and ANQGSEA. The CDR3 runs 16 residues. The V segment lost 0 bases and the J segment 4 bases; nucleotides outside the gene matches: 8. CDR3 DNA: TGCAGCGTTGAAGATAGCGGGAGGGGAACCAGGTACGAGCAGTACTTC. It is translated as CSVEDSGRGTRYEQYF.

V and J are TRBV5-4 and TRBJ2-6; D gene unclear. The V gene's germline CDR1 is SGHNT and CDR2 YYREEE (reference sequence). This CDR3 contains 15 residues. V lost 1 base and J lost 1, with 6 bases in between. For the CDR3, the DNA is TGTGCCAGCAGCTTGCCCGGGTCTGGGGCCAACGTCCTGACTTTC. This codes for CASSLPGSGANVLTF. The full variable domain, completed using reference TRBV5-4 and TRBJ2-6, is ETGVTQSPTHLIKTRGQQVTLRCSSQSGHNTVSWYQQALGQGPQFIFQYYREEENGRGNFPPRFSGLQFPNYSSELNVNALELDDSALYLCASSLPGSGANVLTFGAGSRLTVL.